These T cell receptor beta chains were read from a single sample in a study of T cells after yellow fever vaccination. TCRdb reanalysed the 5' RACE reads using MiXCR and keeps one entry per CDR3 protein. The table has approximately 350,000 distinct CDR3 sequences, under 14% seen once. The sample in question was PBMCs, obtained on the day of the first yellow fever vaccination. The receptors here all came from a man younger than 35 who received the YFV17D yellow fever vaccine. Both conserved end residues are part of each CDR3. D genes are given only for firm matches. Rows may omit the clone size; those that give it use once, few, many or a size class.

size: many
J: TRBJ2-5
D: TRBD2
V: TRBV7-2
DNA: TGTGCCAGCAGCTTAGCCGGGGGGGAGACCCAGTACTTC
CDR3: CASSLAGGETQYF

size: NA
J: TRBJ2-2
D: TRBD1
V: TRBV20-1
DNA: TGCAGTGCTAGCCCCGGGACAGGGTACCACACCGGGGAGCTGTTTTTT
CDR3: CSASPGTGYHTGELFF

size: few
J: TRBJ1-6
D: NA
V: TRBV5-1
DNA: TGCGCCAGCAGCTTGATTCAGGGATCACCCCTCCACTTT
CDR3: CASSLIQGSPLHF

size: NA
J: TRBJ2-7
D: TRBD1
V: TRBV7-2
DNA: TGTGCCAGCAGCTTAGGAGGGACAGGGACCTACGAGCAGTACTTC
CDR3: CASSLGGTGTYEQYF

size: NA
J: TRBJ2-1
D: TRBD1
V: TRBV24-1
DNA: TGTGCCACCAGTGATCCCGGACAGGGGGAGAATGAGCAGTTCTTC
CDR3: CATSDPGQGENEQFF

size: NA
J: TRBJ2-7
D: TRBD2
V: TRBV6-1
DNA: TGTGCCAGCAGACCGGGACTAGCGGGCGCCTACGAGCAGTACTTC
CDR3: CASRPGLAGAYEQYF

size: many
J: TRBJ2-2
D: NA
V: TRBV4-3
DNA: TGCGCCAGCAGCCAAGATCTGGAGTTTTCCGGGGAGCTGTTTTTT
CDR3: CASSQDLEFSGELFF

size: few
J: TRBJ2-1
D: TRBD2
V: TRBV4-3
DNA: TGCGCCAGCAGCCAAGGACTAGCGTACAATGAGCAGTTCTTC
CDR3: CASSQGLAYNEQFF

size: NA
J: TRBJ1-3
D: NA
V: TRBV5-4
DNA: TGTGCCAGCAGCAAGGACCCTGGAAACACCATATATTTT
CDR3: CASSKDPGNTIYF

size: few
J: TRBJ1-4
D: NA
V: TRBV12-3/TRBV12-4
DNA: TGTGCCAGTACCGTGGGGGAAAAACTGTTTTTT
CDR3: CASTVGEKLFF

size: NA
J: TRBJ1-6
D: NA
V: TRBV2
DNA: TGTGCCAGCACGGGAGCAGGAGCGGAATATTCACCCCTCCACTTT
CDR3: CASTGAGAEYSPLHF

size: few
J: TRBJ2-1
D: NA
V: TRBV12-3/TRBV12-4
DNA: TGTGCCAGTAGCTTAGCCCCCAGGAACAATGAGCAGTTCTTC
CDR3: CASSLAPRNNEQFF

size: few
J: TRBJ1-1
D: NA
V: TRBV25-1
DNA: TGTGCCAGCAGTGAATATGGTGGAGCCCAAGGGTACACTGAAGCTTTCTTT
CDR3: CASSEYGGAQGYTEAFF

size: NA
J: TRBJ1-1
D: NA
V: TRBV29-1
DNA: TGCAGCGTCTCCGGGGGGCGATGGAACACTGAAGCTTTCTTT
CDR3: CSVSGGRWNTEAFF

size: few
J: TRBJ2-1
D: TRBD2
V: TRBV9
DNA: TGTGCCAGCAGCGTAGACTCACTAGCGGGGGATGAGCAGTTCTTC
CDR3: CASSVDSLAGDEQFF

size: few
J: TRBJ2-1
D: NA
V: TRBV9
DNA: TGTGCCAGCAGCGTAAATGTAGTGGGGGAGCAGTTCTTC
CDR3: CASSVNVVGEQFF

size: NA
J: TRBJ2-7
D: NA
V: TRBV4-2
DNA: TGTGCCAGCAGCCAAGATTCGAGCACCTACGAGCAGTACTTC
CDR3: CASSQDSSTYEQYF

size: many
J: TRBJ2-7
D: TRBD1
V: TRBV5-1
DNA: TGCGCCAGCAGCAGGGGGACAGGGGAAGCCTACGAGCAGTACTTC
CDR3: CASSRGTGEAYEQYF

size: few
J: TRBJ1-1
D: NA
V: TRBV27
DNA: TGTGCCAGCGGACAGACTGAAGCTTTCTTT
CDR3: CASGQTEAFF

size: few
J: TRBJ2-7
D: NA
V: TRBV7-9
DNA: TGTGCCAGCAGCTTAGAGTCGGCCGGACGGTATACCTACGAGCAGTACTTC
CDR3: CASSLESAGRYTYEQYF

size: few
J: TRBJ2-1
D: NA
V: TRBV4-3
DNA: TGCGCCAGCAGCCAAGGGGCGGAGAGTCCCTACAATGAGCAGTTCTTC
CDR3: CASSQGAESPYNEQFF

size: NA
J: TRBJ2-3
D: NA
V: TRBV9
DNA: TGTGCCAGCAGCGTAGGTAGGGGAGTCACAGATACGCAGTATTTT
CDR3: CASSVGRGVTDTQYF

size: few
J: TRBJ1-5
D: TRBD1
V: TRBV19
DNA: TGTGCCATCTCCGACAGGGGAAATAGCAATCAGCCCCAGCATTTT
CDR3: CAISDRGNSNQPQHF

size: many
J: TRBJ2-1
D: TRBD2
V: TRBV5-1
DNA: TGCGCCAGCAGCTTTAGCGGGGGATCATACAATGAGCAGTTCTTC
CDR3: CASSFSGGSYNEQFF

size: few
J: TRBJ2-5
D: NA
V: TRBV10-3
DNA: TGTGCCATCAGTGAAGGTAGCGTACAAGAGACCCAGTACTTC
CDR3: CAISEGSVQETQYF

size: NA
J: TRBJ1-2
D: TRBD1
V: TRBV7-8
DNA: TGTGCCAGCAGCCTCCCCGGGACAGGGGTGTTGGACTATGGCTACACCTTC
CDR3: CASSLPGTGVLDYGYTF

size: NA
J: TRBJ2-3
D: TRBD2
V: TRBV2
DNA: TGTGCCAGCACTGCTGGACTAGCGGGCACAGATACGCAGTATTTT
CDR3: CASTAGLAGTDTQYF

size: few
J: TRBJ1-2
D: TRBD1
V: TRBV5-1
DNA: TGCGCCAGCAGCTTAGGGCCGGGACAGGGGACCGGCTACACCTTC
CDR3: CASSLGPGQGTGYTF

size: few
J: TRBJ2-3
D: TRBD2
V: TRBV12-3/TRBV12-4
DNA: TGTGCCAGTCTAGACGCGGGGGGTAAGGCAGATACGCAGTATTTT
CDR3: CASLDAGGKADTQYF

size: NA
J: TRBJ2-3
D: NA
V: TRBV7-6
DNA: TGTGCCAGCAGCTTCCCTCAGGGACGCTTCGAGGATACGCAGTATTTT
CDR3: CASSFPQGRFEDTQYF

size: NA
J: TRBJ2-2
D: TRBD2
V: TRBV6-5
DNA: TGTGCCAGCAGTTATAGCGGGGGGGCCATTGTCGGGGAGCTGTTTTTT
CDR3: CASSYSGGAIVGELFF

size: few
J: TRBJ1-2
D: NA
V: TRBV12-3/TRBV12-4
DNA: TGTGCCAGCAGGGGACCGGCGCGGGATGGCTACACCTTC
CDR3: CASRGPARDGYTF

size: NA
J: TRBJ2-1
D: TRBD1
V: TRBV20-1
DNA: TGCAGTGCTAGGGGGCTGCAGGGGGCCTACAATGAGCAGTTCTTC
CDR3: CSARGLQGAYNEQFF

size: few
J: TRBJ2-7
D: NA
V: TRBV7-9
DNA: TGTGCCAGCAGCTTAGGAGGGTCTAGTTCCGAGCAGTACTTC
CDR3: CASSLGGSSSEQYF

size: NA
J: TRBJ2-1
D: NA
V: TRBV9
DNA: TGTGCCAGCAGCGTGAGTCCCCACAATGAGCAGTTCTTC
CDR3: CASSVSPHNEQFF

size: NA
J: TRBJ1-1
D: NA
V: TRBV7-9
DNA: TGTGCCAGCAGCTTAGCGTACTTCGCTGAAGCTTTCTTT
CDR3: CASSLAYFAEAFF

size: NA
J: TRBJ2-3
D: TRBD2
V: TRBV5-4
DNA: TGTGCCAGCAGCTTGACCGGGAGGCATACGCAGTATTTT
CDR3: CASSLTGRHTQYF

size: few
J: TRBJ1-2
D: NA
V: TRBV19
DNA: TGTGCCAGTAGTATGTCAGCAGGCTCGGGTGGCTACACCTTC
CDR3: CASSMSAGSGGYTF

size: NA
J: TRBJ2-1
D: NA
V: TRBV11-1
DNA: TGTGCCAGCAGCTTAGTGGGGAGGAATGAGCAGTTCTTC
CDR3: CASSLVGRNEQFF

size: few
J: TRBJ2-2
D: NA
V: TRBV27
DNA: TGTGCCAGCAGGGGGTTCCGCTACACCGGGGAGCTGTTTTTT
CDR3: CASRGFRYTGELFF

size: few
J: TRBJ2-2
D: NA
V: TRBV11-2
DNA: TGTGCCAGCAGCTTAGGATACCAGAACACCGGGGAGCTGTTTTTT
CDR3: CASSLGYQNTGELFF

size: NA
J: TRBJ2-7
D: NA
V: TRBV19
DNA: TGTGCCAGTAGTGCGGGCCGGGGGTACGAGCAGTACTTC
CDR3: CASSAGRGYEQYF

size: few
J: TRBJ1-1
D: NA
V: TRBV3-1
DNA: TGTGCCAGCAGCCCCGGCGGGCGAGGTAACACTGAAGCTTTCTTT
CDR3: CASSPGGRGNTEAFF